This T cell receptor (beta chain) was documented in a study of shared clonotypes between healthy human individuals. Study context: The donor pool was made up of two women and three men aged 18 to 49. Each donor had three CD4 naive, three CD4 memory, two CD8 naive and one CD8 memory plate.

Terminally differentiated effector memory CD45RA+ cells were excluded from the naive CD8 cells, which were CD45RO-negative and positively selected for CCR7. This CDR3 spans 14 amino acids. Per the germline V gene, CDR1 is MNHEY and CDR2 is SMNVEV (reference sequence). V lost 2 bases and J lost 0, with 4 bases in between. The DNA input per sorted-subset replicate PCR was approximately 210 ng, corresponding to 32,000 or so T cell genomes. The repertoire was sequenced with immunoSEQ multiplex PCR; TCRdb's copy has only in-frame clones and lacks some. The sample consists of under 2,000,000 clones, roughly 95% of them appearing once. This clone was counted once. The same CDR3 arises from other DNA sequences in this sample as well.

The J gene is TRBJ1-4, the V gene TRBV27; unclear D gene. The clonotype comes from a man aged 18 to 29 in good health. Sequencing was done on a sample of naive CD8+ T cells sorted from blood. CDR3 residues: CASSLSPTNEKLFF. The DNA for the CDR3 is TGTGCCAGCAGTTTAAGCCCAACTAATGAAAAACTGTTTTTT.